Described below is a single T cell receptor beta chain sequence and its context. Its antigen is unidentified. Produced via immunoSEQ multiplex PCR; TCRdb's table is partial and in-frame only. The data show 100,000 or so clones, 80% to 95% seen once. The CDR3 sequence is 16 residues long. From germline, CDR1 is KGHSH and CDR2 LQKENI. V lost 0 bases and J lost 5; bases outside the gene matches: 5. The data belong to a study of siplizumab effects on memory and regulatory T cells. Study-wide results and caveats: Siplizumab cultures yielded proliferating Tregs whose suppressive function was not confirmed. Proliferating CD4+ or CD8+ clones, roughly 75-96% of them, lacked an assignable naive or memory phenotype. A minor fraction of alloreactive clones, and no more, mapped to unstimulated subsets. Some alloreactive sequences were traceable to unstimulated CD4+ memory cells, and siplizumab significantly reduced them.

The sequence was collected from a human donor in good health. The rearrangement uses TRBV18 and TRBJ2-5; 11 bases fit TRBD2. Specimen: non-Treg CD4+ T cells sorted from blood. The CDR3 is CASSPPSSGRRETQYF. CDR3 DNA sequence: TGTGCCAGCTCACCACCGTCTAGCGGGAGGAGGGAGACCCAGTACTTC.